This T cell receptor beta chain was captured in a study of T cell repertoires in cytomegalovirus infection. This clonotype was picked up a small number of times. TCRdb called the reads again in MiXCR, with one record for every CDR3 protein. This sample has fewer than 350,000 distinct CDR3 sequences, with 8% to 10% found just once. This CDR3 comprises 11 residues. V gave up 11 bases and J gave up 5 bases, with 11 bases separating them. The germline gives CDR1 MDHEN, CDR2 SYDVKM. This TCR derives from a human donor in good health (CMV status not recorded). Some clones in this sample may be carry-over from other donors' samples. The specimen sequenced was PBMCs. This chain uses TRBV28 with TRBJ2-3, with D unclear. The CDR3 DNA sequence: TGTGCCTCACGTCTGAGAGATACGCAGTATTTT. Translation gives CASRLRDTQYF. The full variable domain, its missing parts supplied by reference TRBV28 and TRBJ2-3, is DVKVTQSSRYLVKRTGEKVFLECVQDMDHENMFWYRQDPGLGLRLIYFSYDVKMKEKGDIPEGYSVSREKKERFSLILESASTNQTSMYLCASRLRDTQYFGPGTRLTVL.